This T cell receptor beta chain originates from a study of tumor-infiltrating lymphocytes in primary liver carcinoma. Across the study: Productive TCRbeta read yields ran from roughly 3.65 to 7.13 million per sample and were similar between tissues. Study-wide results and limits: A significantly higher top-250-clone fraction was found in tumors than in blood (p = 0.039).

Reverse transcription of approximately 500 ng total RNA with a constant-region primer produced TCR beta cDNA. Slightly modified ARM-PCR served as the procedure for the TCR beta libraries. These libraries came from three rounds of nested multiplex PCR. The first two PCR rounds, approximately 10 cycles each, used TRBV1-TRBV30 forward primers and a C-beta reverse primer. TCRdb reprocessed the multiplex PCR reads with MiXCR, giving one entry per CDR3 protein. The repertoire holds about 310,000 distinct CDR3 sequences, with about 50% as singletons. Blood RNA came from unsorted whole blood; germline DNA was also extracted. This clonotype was picked up a small number of times. What it binds is unknown. The CDR3 loop spans 15 amino acids. V dropped 4 bases and J dropped 3; count of bases not matched to a gene: 3. Germline V lookup: CDR1 LGHNA, CDR2 YSLEER.

This chain connects TRBV4-3 to TRBJ2-7, with TRBD2 matching over 13 bases. The TCR was taken from a woman aged 25 to 39 with primary liver carcinoma and hepatitis B virus infection. Sample: peripheral blood. DNA of the CDR3: TGCGCCAGCAGCCCAGGGACTAGCGGGATCTACGAGCAGTACTTC. Translation: CASSPGTSGIYEQYF.